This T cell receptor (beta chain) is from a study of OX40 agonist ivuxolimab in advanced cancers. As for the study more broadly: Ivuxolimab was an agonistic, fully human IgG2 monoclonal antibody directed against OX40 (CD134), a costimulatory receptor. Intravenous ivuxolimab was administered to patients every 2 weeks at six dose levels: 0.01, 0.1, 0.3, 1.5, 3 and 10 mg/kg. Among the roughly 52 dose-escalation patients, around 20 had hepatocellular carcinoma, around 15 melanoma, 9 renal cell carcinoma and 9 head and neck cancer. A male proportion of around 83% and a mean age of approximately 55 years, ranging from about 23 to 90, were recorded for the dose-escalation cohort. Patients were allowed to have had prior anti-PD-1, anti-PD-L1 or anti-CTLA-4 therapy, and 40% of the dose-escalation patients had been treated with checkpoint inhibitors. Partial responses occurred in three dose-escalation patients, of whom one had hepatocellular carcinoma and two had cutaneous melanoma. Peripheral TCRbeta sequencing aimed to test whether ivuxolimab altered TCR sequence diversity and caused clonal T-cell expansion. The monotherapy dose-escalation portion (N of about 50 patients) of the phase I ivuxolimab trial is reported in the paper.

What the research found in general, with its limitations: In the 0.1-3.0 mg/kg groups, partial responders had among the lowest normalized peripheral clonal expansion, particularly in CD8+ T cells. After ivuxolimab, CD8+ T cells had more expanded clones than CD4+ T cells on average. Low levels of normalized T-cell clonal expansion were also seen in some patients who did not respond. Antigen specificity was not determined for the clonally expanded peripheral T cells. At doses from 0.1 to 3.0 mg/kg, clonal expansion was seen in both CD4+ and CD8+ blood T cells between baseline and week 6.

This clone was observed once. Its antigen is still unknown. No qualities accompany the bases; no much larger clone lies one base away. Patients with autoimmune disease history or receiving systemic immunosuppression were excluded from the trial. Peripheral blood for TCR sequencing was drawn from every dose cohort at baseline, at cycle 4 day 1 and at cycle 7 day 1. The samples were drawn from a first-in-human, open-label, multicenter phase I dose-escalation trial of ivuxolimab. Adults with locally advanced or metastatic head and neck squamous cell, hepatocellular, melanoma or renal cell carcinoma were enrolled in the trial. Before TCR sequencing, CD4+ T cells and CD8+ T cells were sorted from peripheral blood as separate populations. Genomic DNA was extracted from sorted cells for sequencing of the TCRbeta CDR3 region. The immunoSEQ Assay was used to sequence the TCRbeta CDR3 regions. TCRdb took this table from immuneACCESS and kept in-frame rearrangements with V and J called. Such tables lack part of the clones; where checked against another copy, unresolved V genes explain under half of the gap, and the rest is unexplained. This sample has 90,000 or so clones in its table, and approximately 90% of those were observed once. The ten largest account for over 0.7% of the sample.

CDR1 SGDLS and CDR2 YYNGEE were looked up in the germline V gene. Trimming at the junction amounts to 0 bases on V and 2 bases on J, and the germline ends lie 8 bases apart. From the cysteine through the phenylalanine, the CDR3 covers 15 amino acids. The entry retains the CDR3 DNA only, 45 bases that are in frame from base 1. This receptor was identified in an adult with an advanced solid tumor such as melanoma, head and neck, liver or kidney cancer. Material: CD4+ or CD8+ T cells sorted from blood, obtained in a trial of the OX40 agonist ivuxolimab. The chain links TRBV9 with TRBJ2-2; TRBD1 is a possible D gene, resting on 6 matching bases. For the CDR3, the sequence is CASSVGGHNTGELFF. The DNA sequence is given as TGTGCCAGCAGCGTAGGGGGACACAACACCGGGGAGCTGTTTTTT.